This T cell receptor beta chain was found in a study of cytomegalovirus exposure and HLA in healthy donors. CDR1 is LNHDA, CDR2 SQIVND, per germline (reference sequence). V shed 5 bases, J shed 5 bases, and the junction held 10 bases outside the gene matches. This CDR3 is built from 15 residues. The PCR had 60 Vbeta and 13 Jbeta primers. The repertoire was sequenced with immunoSEQ multiplex PCR; TCRdb's copy has only in-frame clones and lacks some. This sample's table has 100,000 to 150,000 clones. Sample: PBMCs. This receptor was taken from a woman between 35 and 50 years old in good health and CMV-seronegative. The chain couples TRBV19 to TRBJ2-5, with 8 nucleotides matching TRBD2. CDR3 protein: CASSGNGGARETQYF. CDR3 DNA: TGTGCCAGTAGTGGCAACGGGGGGGCACGGGAGACCCAGTACTTC.